These 20 T cell receptor beta chains originate from one sample sequenced in a study of T cells in Graves' hyperthyroidism and ophthalmopathy. RNA transcripts were the template for amplifying TCR beta CDR3 regions. The TCR CDR3 first-round RT-PCR relied on the HTBI primer set. Using its own MiXCR run on the multiplex PCR reads, TCRdb lists one record per CDR3 protein. The sample lists a few hundred thousand distinct CDR3 sequences, about an eighth seen once, with 30% to 40% in the top ten. The sample comprised blood. The receptors stem from a woman between 35 and 50 years old with Graves' ophthalmopathy.

This clonotype was recorded many times. The V call is TRBV2, the J call TRBJ1-1; D gene uncertain. The CDR3 totals 14 residues. Germline lookup yields CDR1 SNHLY and CDR2 FYNNEI. Trimming pared 7 bases from V and 5 bases from J, leaving 17 bases between. CDR3 bases: TGTGCCAGCACTAGATCCTTCTTGGGGACTGAAGCTTTCTTT. Its translation is CASTRSFLGTEAFF.

This clonotype has at least ten counts. The chain recombines TRBV14 with TRBJ2-5, with 7 bases fitting TRBD2. CDR1 SGHDN and CDR2 FVKESK come from the germline V gene. Trimming removed 1 base from V and 5 bases from J; junction bases left unmatched: 7. CDR3 length equals 15 residues. The CDR3 here is CASSQGFSGWETQYF. DNA for the CDR3: TGTGCCAGCAGCCAAGGTTTTAGCGGGTGGGAGACCCAGTACTTC. The full variable domain, rest sourced from reference TRBV14 and TRBJ2-5, is EAGVTQFPSHSVIEKGQTVTLRCDPISGHDNLYWYRRVMGKEIKFLLHFVKESKQDESGMPNNRFLAERTGGTYSTLKVQPAELEDSGVYFCASSQGFSGWETQYFGPGTRLLVL.

Regarding this clonotype: A junction end diverges from the germline sequence, so it may reflect a read error. The chain carries TRBV3-1 and TRBJ1-5, with D unclear. This CDR3 spans 16 amino acids. CDR1 is LGHDT, CDR2 YNNKEL, per germline (reference sequence). CDR3 sequence: CASSQDLLGGNQPQHF. The CDR3 nucleotides read TGTGCTAGCAGCCAAGATTTGTTAGGTGGGAATCAGCCCCAGCATTTT.

This clonotype was seen only a few times. The rearrangement uses TRBV14 and TRBJ1-2; possible D gene TRBD1, 6 bases. The germline V gene has CDR1 SGHDN and CDR2 FVKESK. The CDR3 is made up of 14 amino acids. V was trimmed by 4 bases and J by 3 bases, leaving 12 bases between them. CDR3 nucleotide sequence: TGTGCCAGCAGCCCTCTTGGGGGCTACTATGGCTACACCTTC. This gives the protein CASSPLGGYYGYTF.

This clonotype was detected ten times or more. The V and J genes are TRBV9 and TRBJ2-1; no definite D call. Germline V gives CDR1 SGDLS, CDR2 YYNGEE. V was trimmed by 3 bases and J by 3 bases, leaving 13 bases between them. This CDR3 is built from 15 residues. For the CDR3, the DNA is TGTGCCAGCAGCGACCAAAGCACCAGCTACAATGAGCAGTTCTTC. Protein product: CASSDQSTSYNEQFF.

This clonotype has at least ten counts. The rearrangement joins TRBV11-3 to TRBJ1-1, with 10 bases aligning to TRBD1. CDR3 length: 16 amino acids. With V trimmed by 8 bases and J by 4 bases, 13 bases remained unmatched. CDR1 SGHNT and CDR2 YENEEA come from the germline V gene. The CDR3 bases are TGTGCCAGCTGCGTCCAACCCGACAGGGGGCTCACTGAAGCTTTCTTT. Translation gives CASCVQPDRGLTEAFF.

This clonotype was seen a few times. This chain uses TRBV6-1 with TRBJ1-3; a weak D match, TRBD1 (5 bases). The germline gives CDR1 MNHNS, CDR2 SASEGT. Between the trimmed V and J ends, which lost 5 bases and 11 bases, there was a span of 16 bases. The CDR3 loop spans 13 amino acids. In nucleotides, the CDR3 is TGTGCCAGCAGTCCCCACCGGGGCAACGCCATATATTTT. This gives the protein CASSPHRGNAIYF.

The rearrangement uses TRBV3-1 and TRBJ2-4; D is unresolved. This CDR3 spans 14 amino acids. The germline CDR1 and CDR2 sequences are LGHDT and YNNKEL (reference sequence). V lost 4 bases and J lost 4, with 11 bases in between. CDR3 nucleotide sequence: TGTGCCAGCAGCCCGCGTGGCAAAAAAAACATTCAGTACTTC. It yields the protein CASSPRGKKNIQYF.

This clonotype turned up a few times. A much larger clone differs from this one at a single base, so this may be a read error. This rearrangement joins TRBV28 to TRBJ2-1, with a tentative D call TRBD2 (5 bases). The CDR3 contains 14 residues. Germline CDR1 reads MDHEN; CDR2 reads SYDVKM. The V end was cut by 8 bases, the J end by 6 bases, with 17 bases between. CDR3 in amino acids: CASVLVGGGNEQFF. The CDR3 DNA is TGTGCCAGCGTCCTCGTCGGAGGCGGCAATGAGCAGTTCTTC.

This clonotype came up many times. The genes are TRBV6-1 and TRBJ2-7, with a possible D match to TRBD2 (6 bases). Deletions cut 4 bases from V and 5 bases from J, with 15 bases between. Germline CDR1 is MNHNS and CDR2 is SASEGT. The CDR3 extends over 14 amino acids. CDR3 sequence: CASSAEGRRNEQYF. The CDR3 bases are TGTGCCAGCAGTGCCGAGGGGAGGAGAAACGAGCAGTACTTC.

In this sample, this clonotype turned up a few times. The chain combines TRBV3-1 with TRBJ1-2, with D tentatively TRBD1 (6 bases). V was trimmed by 6 bases and J by 2 bases, leaving 13 bases between them. The CDR3 contains 14 residues. Germline V gene sequence: CDR1 LGHDT, CDR2 YNNKEL (reference sequence). CDR3 nucleotide sequence: TGTGCCAGCAGGCCTGCTACAGGGAACTATGGCTACACCTTC. Translation: CASRPATGNYGYTF.

In this sample, this clonotype turned up many times. The genes are TRBV5-1 and TRBJ1-1; perhaps TRBD1 as D (5 bases). V was cut by 3 bases and J by 4 bases, with 10 bases left in between. This CDR3 region has 13 residues. Germline V gives CDR1 SGHRS, CDR2 YFSETQ. The CDR3 is CASSSSGLTEAFF. In DNA form, the CDR3 reads TGCGCCAGCAGCTCCTCGGGACTCACTGAAGCTTTCTTT.

Comments on this clonotype: This sequence may be a read error, since a much larger clone differs from it by one base. V is TRBV27 and J is TRBJ2-5; no clear D. The CDR3 length is 14 residues. Germline V CDR1 and CDR2: MNHEY, SMNVEV (reference sequence). This CDR3 reads CASSLSVYQGTQYF. CDR3 coding DNA: TGTGCCAGCAGTTTGTCAGTGTACCAAGGGACCCAGTACTTC.

This clonotype was found many times. The rearrangement uses TRBV2 and TRBJ1-2, with D maybe TRBD1 (6 bases). Germline CDR1 is SNHLY and CDR2 is FYNNEI. The CDR3 runs to 12 residues. Between the trimmed V and J ends, which lost 6 bases and 5 bases, there was a span of 10 bases. CDR3: CASRTGYYGYTF. CDR3 nucleotide sequence: TGTGCCAGCAGGACAGGCTATTATGGCTACACCTTC.

There are many counts of this clonotype. The chain links TRBV6-1 to TRBJ1-2, with TRBD1 as a possible D gene (6 bases). This CDR3 is 13 amino acids long. From germline, CDR1 is MNHNS and CDR2 SASEGT. Trimming took 7 bases from V and 5 from J, leaving 14 bases between them. The CDR3 sequence: CASTHVTGYGYTF. The CDR3 nucleotides are TGTGCCAGCACCCACGTTACAGGGTATGGCTACACCTTC.

This clonotype was seen a few times. The J gene is TRBJ2-1, the V gene TRBV27; 16 bases align to TRBD2. J lost 6 bases, V lost 4 bases, and 9 bases had no gene match. This CDR3 has 18 amino acids. Germline CDR1 and CDR2: MNHEY and SMNVEV (reference sequence). CDR3 amino acids: CASSSPTGTSGGGNEQFF. The CDR3 DNA reads TGTGCCAGCAGTTCCCCGACCGGGACTAGCGGGGGGGGCAATGAGCAGTTCTTC.

In this sample, this clonotype turned up many times. The rearrangement links TRBV24-1 to TRBJ2-3; TRBD2 matches 9 bases. The germline gives CDR1 KGHDR, CDR2 SFDVKD. The CDR3 covers 15 residues. With V trimmed by 10 bases and J by 4 bases, 11 bases remained unmatched. CDR3 nucleotides: TGTGCCACGGCAGGGTCTAGCGGGAACGCAGATACGCAGTATTTT. This sequence encodes CATAGSSGNADTQYF.

The gene calls are TRBV15 and TRBJ2-2; unclear D gene. V was shortened by 5 bases and J by 4 bases, with 14 bases between the two germline ends. Per germline, CDR1 LNHNV and CDR2 YYDKDF (reference sequence). The length of the CDR3 is 15 residues. The CDR3 coding sequence is TGTGCCACCAGCCGAGGTATGGGCCGCACCGGGGAGCTGTTTTTT. It encodes CATSRGMGRTGELFF.

In its sample, this clonotype was seen many times. The rearrangement joins TRBV29-1 to TRBJ1-2; TRBD1 aligns across 9 bases. This CDR3 spans 12 amino acids. Germline V gene data show CDR1 as SQVTM and CDR2 as ANQGSEA. With 5 bases clipped from V and 6 bases from J, the junction kept 4 bases outside the gene matches. CDR3 in amino acids: CSVQRTGDGYTF. The CDR3 coding sequence is TGCAGCGTTCAGAGGACAGGGGATGGCTACACCTTC. Combining the CDR3 with reference TRBV29-1 and TRBJ1-2 gives the whole variable domain SAVISQKPSRDICQRGTSLTIQCQVDSQVTMMFWYRQQPGQSLTLIATANQGSEATYESGFVIDKFPISRPNLTFSTLTVSNMSPEDSSIYLCSVQRTGDGYTFGSGTRLTVV.

This chain uses TRBV29-1 with TRBJ2-7, with D maybe TRBD2 (5 bases). V shed 7 bases and J shed 6 bases, with 19 bases lying between them. Germline lookup yields CDR1 SQVTM and CDR2 ANQGSEA. The CDR3 sequence is 13 residues long. CDR3: CSAFEPGWGEQYF. The CDR3, as DNA: TGCAGCGCCTTCGAACCGGGGTGGGGCGAGCAGTACTTC.